What follows are 16 T cell receptor beta chains derived from one specimen sequenced in a study of blood T cells in healthy people across ages. Primers used in a second PCR of about 7 to 12 cycles were a sample-barcoded 5' primer and a J-beta primer mix. MiXCR was run by TCRdb on the 5' RACE reads, yielding one entry per CDR3 protein. This sample carries 540,000 or so distinct CDR3 sequences, around half of them seen once, and the ten largest clones take around 24%. The sequenced sample was blood. Receptors were obtained from an older man in good health.

On this clonotype itself: One end of the junction fails to match germline, which may point to a read error. This chain joins TRBV5-8 and TRBJ1-1; the match to TRBD1 covers 7 bases. This CDR3 contains 15 residues. Germline loops: CDR1 SGHTS, CDR2 YDEGEE. CDR3 loop: CACRGDRESWTEAFF. The CDR3 bases are TGTGCCTGCAGAGGTGACAGGGAATCGTGGACTGAAGCTTTCTTT.

This clonotype was detected ten times or more. The chain combines TRBV6-5 with TRBJ1-2; perhaps TRBD1 as D (5 bases). CDR3 length equals 15 residues. V was cut by 0 bases and J by 3 bases, with 11 bases left in between. The germline V gene encodes CDR1 MNHEY and CDR2 SVGAGI. The CDR3 DNA reads TGTGCCAGCAGTTACTCGTTCCCGGGGCACTATGGCTACACCTTC. Translated, it gives CASSYSFPGHYGYTF.

This CDR3 is CASSLPDRNTEAFF. In nucleotides, the CDR3 is TGTGCCAGCAGCTTACCCGACAGGAACACTGAAGCTTTCTTT. The chain employs TRBV7-9 and TRBJ1-1; tentative D call: TRBD1 (5 bases). Trimming shortened V by 2 bases and J by 1 base, and 8 bases separated the two germline ends. This CDR3 comprises 14 residues. Looked up from germline, CDR1 is SEHNR and CDR2 is FQNEAQ (reference sequence).

This clonotype was seen just once. The chain employs TRBV5-1 and TRBJ2-1; D ambiguous. V was pared by 2 bases and J by 8 bases, with 8 bases between. The CDR3 spans 12 residues. CDR1 and CDR2 from the germline V gene are SGHRS and YFSETQ. Written as DNA, the CDR3 is TGCGCCAGCAGCTTTCGGGCATATGAGCAGTTCTTC. Its protein is CASSFRAYEQFF.

This clonotype was seen a few times. This rearrangement joins TRBV7-2 to TRBJ2-7, with D possibly being TRBD1 (6 bases). Between the trimmed V and J ends, which lost 1 base and 4 bases, there was a span of 14 bases. Germline CDR1 is SGHTA and CDR2 is FQGNSA. CDR3 size: 15 residues. CDR3 sequence (DNA): TGTGCCAGCAGCTTAGGGGCAGGGGTTAGATACGAGCAGTACTTC. As protein: CASSLGAGVRYEQYF.

V is TRBV6-4 and J is TRBJ2-3; a possible D gene is TRBD1 (6 bases). The CDR3 sequence is 14 residues long. V shed 2 bases and J shed 2 bases, with 8 bases lying between them. From germline, CDR1 is MRHNA and CDR2 SNTAGT. The CDR3 region is CASSDDRNTDTQYF. In DNA form, the CDR3 reads TGTGCCAGCAGTGACGACAGGAACACAGATACGCAGTATTTT.

The chain recombines TRBV6-2 or TRBV6-3 with TRBJ2-1, with 9 positions matching TRBD2. Trimming took 3 bases from V and 6 from J; bases not matched to a gene: 6. The CDR3 contains 15 residues. From germline, CDR1 is MNHEY and CDR2 SVGEGT. CDR3 protein: CASSYWASGTNEQFF. In nucleotides, the CDR3 is TGTGCCAGCAGTTATTGGGCTAGCGGGACCAATGAGCAGTTCTTC.

The chain uses TRBV6-1 and TRBJ1-4, with D maybe TRBD1 (6 bases). CDR1 and CDR2 from the germline V gene are MNHNS and SASEGT. The CDR3 sequence is 15 residues long. V was clipped by 1 base and J by 6 bases, with 12 bases between them. CDR3 sequence: CASSEEQGRDEKLFF. CDR3 coding DNA: TGTGCCAGCAGTGAAGAACAGGGCCGGGATGAAAAACTGTTTTTT.

The rearrangement links TRBV11-1 to TRBJ2-4; 8 nucleotides match TRBD1. J lost 1 base, V lost 5 bases, and 7 bases had no gene match. This CDR3 region has 16 residues. Germline V gene data show CDR1 as SGHAT and CDR2 as FQDESV (reference sequence). This CDR3 is CASSQRTGWAKNIQYF. The CDR3 coding sequence is TGTGCCAGCAGCCAACGGACAGGGTGGGCCAAAAACATTCAGTACTTC.

This sequence joins TRBV20-1 and TRBJ1-6; 8 nucleotides line up with TRBD1. The ends lost 6 bases at V and 9 bases at J; junction bases unmatched: 10. Germline-derived CDR1 and CDR2 are DFQATT and SNEGSKA (reference sequence). The CDR3 loop spans 14 amino acids. The CDR3 region has the DNA TGCAGTGCCACCCCCGGACAGGGCGCTTCACCCCTCCACTTT. It specifies CSATPGQGASPLHF.

The chain combines TRBV2 with TRBJ2-2; D is undetermined. The germline V and J ends were trimmed by 0 bases and 8 bases, with 10 bases remaining between them. CDR1 SNHLY and CDR2 FYNNEI come from the germline V gene. The CDR3 spans 14 residues. CDR3: CASSEALLGGELFF. DNA for the CDR3: TGTGCCAGCAGTGAAGCGCTTCTGGGAGGGGAGCTGTTTTTT.

As to this clonotype: Relative to the germline gene, one junction end is altered; a read error may explain this. This chain joins TRBV29-1 and TRBJ1-1; D perhaps matches TRBD1 (6 bases). This CDR3 contains 14 residues. CDR1 is SQVTM, CDR2 ANQGSEA, per germline. The DNA of the CDR3 is TGCAGCGTTGAAAGGGGTAGGAGGGACACTGGAGCTTTCTTT. Its translation is CSVERGRRDTGAFF.

This clonotype was observed a few times. V gene TRBV4-3 combines with J gene TRBJ1-2; 8 bases are shared with TRBD1. With V trimmed by 4 bases and J by 4 bases, 8 bases remained unmatched. Germline V gene sequence: CDR1 LGHNA, CDR2 YSLEER. CDR3 length: 15 amino acids. CDR3 protein: CASSPEQGDGYGYTF. CDR3 DNA: TGCGCCAGCAGCCCTGAACAGGGGGACGGCTATGGCTACACCTTC.

This clonotype was counted a few times. The genes are TRBV12-3 or TRBV12-4 and TRBJ2-1, with D perhaps matching TRBD2 (7 bases). CDR3 length: 16 amino acids. Between the trimmed V and J ends, which lost 6 bases and 1 base, there was a span of 16 bases. The CDR3 protein is CASSPSRGGSYNEQFF. In DNA form, the CDR3 reads TGTGCCAGCAGCCCTAGCAGGGGAGGGTCCTACAATGAGCAGTTCTTC.

V is TRBV6-5 and J is TRBJ1-4; D is unclear. This CDR3 has 14 amino acids. Germline CDR1 MNHEY, CDR2 SVGAGI. The germline V and J ends were trimmed by 4 bases and 5 bases, with 11 bases remaining between them. The CDR3 is CASSSSRLNEKLFF. The DNA of the CDR3 is TGTGCCAGCAGTTCGTCCCGCTTAAATGAAAAACTGTTTTTT.

This clonotype showed up many times. The chain uses TRBV6-6 and TRBJ1-5; perhaps TRBD1 as D (6 bases). V shed 4 bases and J shed 2 bases, with 12 bases lying between them. This CDR3 contains 15 residues. Looked up from germline, CDR1 is MNHNY and CDR2 is SVGAGI (reference sequence). The CDR3 is CASSFSGDGNQPQHF. As DNA, the CDR3 is TGTGCCAGCAGTTTTTCAGGGGATGGCAATCAGCCCCAGCATTTT.